This record concerns one TCR beta chain sequence. The data were taken from a study of blood T cell repertoires in COVID-19. In the study overall: In each case, the material was cDNA or gDNA derived from T cells, B-cell-depleted T cells, or PBMCs.

It was during active infection that Seattle patients were enrolled and then longitudinally followed. Per the authors' pipeline: Amplification with reference gene primers provided the estimates of nucleated cell counts. The protocol was immunoSEQ multiplex PCR, while the TCRdb copy is restricted to in-frame clones and leaves out a portion. The V and J calls and clone size are taken from that table; D and trimming were inferred from the DNA. The profile shows fewer than 350,000 clones, roughly 90% of them singletons. Germline values: CDR1 SGHTA, CDR2 FQGTGA. This CDR3 region has 16 residues. V dropped 4 bases and J dropped 5; count of bases not matched to a gene: 6.

The receptor was derived from a woman aged 65 to 85 with COVID-19, enrolled during active disease. The sequenced sample was peripheral blood. The chain carries TRBV7-3 and TRBJ2-3, with TRBD2 matching 13 bases. CDR3: CASSSTSGGAGDTQYF. The CDR3 DNA sequence: TGTGCCAGCAGCTCAACTAGCGGGGGGGCCGGAGATACGCAGTATTTT.